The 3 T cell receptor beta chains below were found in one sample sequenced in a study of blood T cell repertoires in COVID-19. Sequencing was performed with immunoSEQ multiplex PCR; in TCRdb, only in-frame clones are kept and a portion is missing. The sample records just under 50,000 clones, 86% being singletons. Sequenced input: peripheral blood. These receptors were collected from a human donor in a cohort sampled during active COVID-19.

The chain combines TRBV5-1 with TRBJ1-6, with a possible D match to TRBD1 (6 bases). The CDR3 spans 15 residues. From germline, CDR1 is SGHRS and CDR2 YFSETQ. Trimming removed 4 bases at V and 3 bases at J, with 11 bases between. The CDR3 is CASSEQGLYNSPLHF. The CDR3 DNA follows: TGCGCCAGCAGCGAGCAGGGGCTCTATAATTCACCCCTCCACTTT.

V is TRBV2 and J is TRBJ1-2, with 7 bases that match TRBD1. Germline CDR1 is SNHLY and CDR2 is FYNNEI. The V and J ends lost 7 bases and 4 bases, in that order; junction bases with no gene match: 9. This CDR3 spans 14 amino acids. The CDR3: CASTPEGASYGYTF. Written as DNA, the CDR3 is TGTGCCAGCACCCCAGAGGGGGCGAGCTATGGCTACACCTTC.

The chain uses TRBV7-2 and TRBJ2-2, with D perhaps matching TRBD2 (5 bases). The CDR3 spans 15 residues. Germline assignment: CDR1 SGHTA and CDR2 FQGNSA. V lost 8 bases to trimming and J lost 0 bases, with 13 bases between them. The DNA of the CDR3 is TGTGCCAGCGGCGGACTGCTCGCGAACACCGGGGAGCTGTTTTTT. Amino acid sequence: CASGGLLANTGELFF.